The rows below give T cell receptor beta chains drawn from one sample of a study of blood T cells in healthy people across ages. MiXCR was run by TCRdb on the 5' RACE reads, yielding one entry per CDR3 protein. The sample consists of 550,000 to 800,000 distinct CDR3 sequences, over 20% of them appearing once. The sequencing input was blood. The receptors stem from a man between 65 and 85 years old in good health. Each CDR3 is given with its conserved first and last residue.

TRBJ1-2 TRBV5-1 CASSFGVAGYTF
TRBJ2-1 TRBV12-3/TRBV12-4 CASSSPNEQFF
TRBJ1-6 TRBV20-1 CSARGGTGRSYNSPLHF
TRBJ1-1 TRBV20-1 CSALWEGPTEAFF
TRBJ1-2 TRBV30 CAWSRAQVSNYGYTF
TRBJ2-1 TRBV9 CASSVGTGPYNEQFF
TRBJ2-1 TRBV25-1 CASSEQGREFF
TRBJ2-7 TRBV21-1 CASSNGDGHEQYF
TRBJ2-2 TRBV27 CASSFGTGELFF
TRBJ1-6 TRBV20-1 CSARILPSGTNSPLHF
TRBJ1-6 TRBV28 CASSARGRGTYNSPLHF
TRBJ2-5 TRBV5-1 CASSPGQGANEQYF
TRBJ2-3 TRBV20-1 CSARSSGIQDTQYF
TRBJ1-4 TRBV5-1 CASSLAGTVNEKLFF
TRBJ1-3 TRBV11-2 CASSLEYGVGNTVYF
TRBJ1-6 TRBV28 CASGIPGTANSPLHF
TRBJ2-3 TRBV28 CASTQSYIGGPSTDTQYF
TRBJ2-7 TRBV20-1 CSARFAWRDEQYF
TRBJ2-6 TRBV5-4 CASSFEREGSGANVLTF
NA TRBV5-1 CASSSADGQFF
TRBJ1-4 TRBV6-5 CASRTGTNEKLFF
TRBJ2-7 TRBV12-3/TRBV12-4 CASSLRLAGLHF
NA TRBV15 CATSPRLAGLNEQFF
TRBJ1-1 TRBV2 CASIRQMNTEAFF
TRBJ2-3 TRBV19 CASSIGFLSADTQYF
TRBJ2-3 TRBV20-1 CSASCGQQGTDTQYF
TRBJ2-2 TRBV6-5 CASSYGHLNTGELFF
TRBJ1-5 TRBV20-1 CSAGFQPQHF
TRBJ2-7 TRBV2 CASSGPGETYEQHF
TRBJ2-5 TRBV7-2 CASSISGLAVQETQYF
TRBJ2-7 TRBV7-2 CASSFTGTGAYEQYF
TRBJ2-1 TRBV6-2/TRBV6-3 CASTRIQRESYEQFF
TRBJ2-7 TRBV10-2 CASSEDSGPYEQYF
TRBJ2-4 TRBV11-1 CASSLESGAPGRGNIQYF
TRBJ2-5 TRBV7-2 CASSQTIANQYF
TRBJ2-1 TRBV5-1 CASSLLAGVNEQFF
TRBJ1-1 TRBV20-1 CSATRGTEAFF
TRBJ2-1 TRBV4-2 CASSPDSVPRFF
NA TRBV6-1 CASFEAGEQYF
TRBJ1-2 TRBV29-1 CSVEMDAPLYGYTF